These 24 T cell receptor beta chains were all obtained from the same sample, sequenced in a study of blood T cell repertoires in COVID-19. Sequencing was performed with immunoSEQ multiplex PCR; in TCRdb, only in-frame clones are kept and a portion is missing. The sample includes a few hundred thousand clones, around 83% of them seen just once. The sample was PBMCs or T cells enriched from blood (not recorded which). These receptors were collected from a man in his forties or fifties who had been exposed to COVID-19.

This sequence joins TRBV29-1 and TRBJ2-4, with D hard to call. CDR3 length equals 13 residues. Germline V gives CDR1 SQVTM, CDR2 ANQGSEA. Trimming removed 1 base at V and 0 bases at J, with 4 bases between. DNA for the CDR3: TGCAGCGTTGAAGCCGTAGCCAAAAACATTCAGTACTTC. Protein sequence: CSVEAVAKNIQYF.

The chain couples TRBV6-5 to TRBJ2-1, with 8 nucleotides matching TRBD1. Germline CDR1 and CDR2: MNHEY and SVGAGI. V lost 0 bases to trimming and J lost 5 bases; unmatched junction nucleotides: 3. CDR3 length equals 15 residues. CDR3 nucleotides: TGTGCCAGCAGTTACTCCCACAGGGGGAACAATGAGCAGTTCTTC. It codes for CASSYSHRGNNEQFF.

This clone is a singleton in its sample. The CDR3 is CAGSRRGYTEAFF. Written as DNA, the CDR3 is TGTGCCGGTAGCCGCCGGGGGTACACTGAAGCTTTCTTT. This chain links TRBV12-3 or TRBV12-4 with TRBJ1-1, with D perhaps matching TRBD1 (5 bases). This CDR3 is 13 amino acids long. Trimming removed 11 bases from V and 3 bases from J, with 16 bases in between.

This chain joins TRBV23-1 and TRBJ2-3, with no clear D. TRBV23-1 is noted as an ORF with a role that remains uncertain. V was clipped by 0 bases and J by 6 bases, with 13 bases between them. This CDR3 is built from 15 residues. CDR3: CASSQSVTLTDTQYF. As DNA, the CDR3 is TGCGCCAGCAGTCAATCGGTGACTTTAACTGATACGCAGTATTTT.

This clone was observed a handful of times. This chain joins TRBV30 and TRBJ1-2, with D maybe TRBD1 (6 bases). Germline CDR1 is GTSNPN and CDR2 is SVGIG (reference sequence). V lost 5 bases and J 4 bases, leaving 17 bases between the germline ends. The CDR3 is 14 amino acids. The CDR3 sequence is CAWGQIWGLYGYTF. The DNA of the CDR3 is TGTGCCTGGGGCCAAATCTGGGGGCTCTATGGCTACACCTTC.

The chain couples TRBV19 to TRBJ2-3; TRBD2 might be the D (5 bases). Germline values: CDR1 LNHDA, CDR2 SQIVND (reference sequence). This CDR3 contains 14 residues. V was cut by 5 bases and J by 2 bases, with 11 bases left in between. This CDR3 reads CASSPSGITDTQYF. CDR3 nucleotides: TGTGCCAGTAGTCCCAGCGGAATCACAGATACGCAGTATTTT.

The V and J genes are TRBV27 and TRBJ1-4; 7 bases fit TRBD1. Per germline, CDR1 MNHEY and CDR2 SMNVEV (reference sequence). J was trimmed by 5 bases and V by 5 bases; bases with no gene match: 11. There are 16 residues in the CDR3. CDR3 in amino acids: CASSPTPTGRNEKLFF. CDR3 in DNA: TGTGCCAGCAGTCCAACCCCGACAGGGAGGAATGAAAAACTGTTTTTT.

The genes are TRBV6-5 and TRBJ2-1; 10 bases are a match to TRBD1. Losses at the gene ends were 7 bases for V and 6 bases for J; bases not matched to a gene: 9. CDR3 length: 15 amino acids. The germline V gene has CDR1 MNHEY and CDR2 SVGAGI. The CDR3 DNA sequence: TGTGCCAGCACCCCCCCCGGGACAGGGGTCAATGAGCAGTTCTTC. Its translation: CASTPPGTGVNEQFF.

This clone was seen a few times. The chain couples TRBV19 to TRBJ2-1, with 10 bases that match TRBD1. Germline values: CDR1 LNHDA, CDR2 SQIVND (reference sequence). CDR3 size: 14 residues. With V trimmed by 9 bases and J by 2 bases, 4 bases remained unmatched. The CDR3 here is CASTGTGAYNEQFF. The CDR3 DNA reads TGTGCCAGCACCGGGACAGGGGCCTACAATGAGCAGTTCTTC.

The rearrangement joins TRBV5-1 to TRBJ2-1, with a weak D call TRBD2 (7 bases). Between the trimmed V and J ends, which lost 3 bases and 7 bases, there was a span of 17 bases. The CDR3 is 15 amino acids. CDR1 is SGHRS and CDR2 is YFSETQ in the germline V gene. The CDR3 protein is CASSSSGTQENEQFF. The DNA for the CDR3 is TGCGCCAGCAGCTCGAGCGGGACACAGGAGAATGAGCAGTTCTTC. The full variable domain, with the rest looked up from reference TRBV5-1 and TRBJ2-1, is KAGVTQTPRYLIKTRGQQVTLSCSPISGHRSVSWYQQTPGQGLQFLFEYFSETQRNKGNFPGRFSGRQFSNSRSEMNVSTLELGDSALYLCASSSSGTQENEQFFGPGTRLTVL.

The chain has TRBV28 and TRBJ2-7, with TRBD2 identical over 11 bases. V lost 7 bases to trimming and J lost 4 bases; unmatched junction nucleotides: 12. The CDR3 is made up of 16 amino acids. From germline, CDR1 is MDHEN and CDR2 SYDVKM. The DNA of the CDR3 is TGTGCCAGCACTCAGTCCTCGACTAGCGGGACTTACGAGCAGTACTTC. Translation gives CASTQSSTSGTYEQYF.

V and J are TRBV29-1 and TRBJ2-7, with a possible D match to TRBD1 (6 bases). This CDR3 spans 14 amino acids. Germline values: CDR1 SQVTM, CDR2 ANQGSEA. Trimming cost V 2 bases and J 2 bases, with 13 bases left between them. As DNA, the CDR3 is TGCAGCGTTGAACTCAGGGGAAATACCTACGAGCAGTACTTC. It codes for CSVELRGNTYEQYF.

The chain uses TRBV27 and TRBJ2-7, with D hard to call. The CDR3 extends over 15 amino acids. CDR1 is MNHEY, CDR2 SMNVEV, per germline (reference sequence). Trimming shortened V by 2 bases and J by 5 bases, and 16 bases separated the two germline ends. The CDR3 here is CASSLGTQVAHEQYF. Here the CDR3 DNA reads TGTGCCAGCAGTTTAGGTACTCAGGTCGCCCACGAGCAGTACTTC.

This clone was seen only once. The V gene is TRBV3-1 (or the pseudogene TRBV3-2), the J gene TRBJ2-3; the match to TRBD2 covers 11 bases. This CDR3 has 18 amino acids. V trimming: 4 bases; J trimming: 1 base; junction bases outside the gene matches: 10. Germline CDR1 LGHDT, CDR2 YNNKEL (reference sequence). CDR3 sequence: CASSRGTSGLGGTDTQYF. The CDR3 DNA reads as TGTGCCAGCAGCCGAGGGACTAGCGGCCTCGGGGGCACAGATACGCAGTATTTT.

The table lists this clone with a count of one. In the same sample, other DNA sequences code for this CDR3. The chain recombines TRBV18 with TRBJ2-5, with D uncertain. With 2 bases removed from V and 2 bases from J, the gap between germline ends came to 6 bases. The CDR3 is 13 amino acids. The germline V gene has CDR1 KGHSH and CDR2 LQKENI. CDR3 in amino acids: CASSPGQQETQYF. The CDR3, as DNA: TGTGCCAGCTCACCAGGTCAGCAAGAGACCCAGTACTTC.

The chain joins TRBV18 to TRBJ1-3; 7 positions agree with TRBD1. The V and J ends lost 4 bases and 0 bases, in that order; junction bases with no gene match: 12. The CDR3 has 18 residues. In germline, CDR1 is KGHSH, CDR2 LQKENI. In DNA form, the CDR3 reads TGTGCCAGCTCACTTTATATTCGGACAGGAGACTCTGGAAACACCATATATTTT. It translates to CASSLYIRTGDSGNTIYF.

The chain uses TRBV5-1 and TRBJ2-5; TRBD1 agrees at 7 bases. Germline values: CDR1 SGHRS, CDR2 YFSETQ. With V trimmed by 0 bases and J by 4 bases, 6 bases remained unmatched. The CDR3 totals 15 residues. Here the CDR3 reads CASSLVWDSSETQYF. In nucleotides, the CDR3 is TGCGCCAGCAGCTTGGTCTGGGACAGTTCAGAGACCCAGTACTTC.

The DNA of the CDR3 is TGTGCCTGGAGTTTAGGGGGAGATCTTGGCTACACCTTC. Translating gives CAWSLGGDLGYTF. V gene TRBV30 combines with J gene TRBJ1-2, with D possibly being TRBD1 (6 bases). CDR1 is GTSNPN, CDR2 SVGIG, per germline (reference sequence). This CDR3 comprises 13 residues. V dropped 2 bases and J dropped 7 bases, with 14 bases sitting between them.

The V gene is TRBV14, the J gene TRBJ1-1; 7 bases map to TRBD1. There are 12 residues in the CDR3. The germline CDR1 and CDR2 sequences are SGHDN and FVKESK. Trimming took 3 bases from V and 8 from J; bases not matched to a gene: 3. The CDR3 loop is CASSQRTGEAFF. In DNA, the CDR3 is TGTGCCAGCAGCCAGCGGACAGGAGAAGCTTTCTTT.

This chain joins TRBV5-1 and TRBJ2-6; a possible D gene is TRBD1 (6 bases). V was cut by 4 bases and J by 1 base, with 18 bases left in between. This CDR3 comprises 18 residues. Per the germline V gene, CDR1 is SGHRS and CDR2 is YFSETQ. In DNA, the CDR3 is TGCGCCAGCAGCATACAGCCAGGGGCCCGATCTGGGGCCAACGTCCTGACTTTC. Residues: CASSIQPGARSGANVLTF. The whole variable domain, filled in from reference TRBV5-1 and TRBJ2-6, reads KAGVTQTPRYLIKTRGQQVTLSCSPISGHRSVSWYQQTPGQGLQFLFEYFSETQRNKGNFPGRFSGRQFSNSRSEMNVSTLELGDSALYLCASSIQPGARSGANVLTFGAGSRLTVL.

This clone turned up a few times. J is TRBJ1-2 and V is TRBV30, with 10 bases fitting TRBD1. CDR3 length: 16 amino acids. CDR1 and CDR2 from the germline V gene are GTSNPN and SVGIG (reference sequence). The trim removed 4 bases at V and 2 bases at J, leaving 10 bases unmatched. CDR3 sequence: CAWTPGQGRGNYGYTF. CDR3 nucleotides: TGTGCCTGGACCCCGGGACAGGGGAGGGGCAACTATGGCTACACCTTC.

This clone appeared many times. CDR3 protein: CASSLLEGGLYEQYF. DNA of the CDR3: TGTGCCAGCAGCTTATTGGAAGGGGGCCTCTACGAGCAGTACTTC. J is TRBJ2-7 and V is TRBV11-1; 7 bases map to TRBD1. Germline loops: CDR1 SGHAT, CDR2 FQDESV (reference sequence). The length of the CDR3 is 15 residues. Trimming cost V 2 bases and J 3 bases; bases outside gene matches: 7.

The chain employs TRBV5-1 and TRBJ2-5; D unresolved. Germline CDR1 reads SGHRS; CDR2 reads YFSETQ. The V end lost 6 bases, the J end lost 3 bases, and 9 bases lay between the germline ends. CDR3 length equals 12 residues. Written as DNA, the CDR3 is TGCGCCAGCACCCCAGGAAAAGAGACCCAGTACTTC. Its translation is CASTPGKETQYF.

This chain joins TRBV5-1 and TRBJ2-5, with TRBD2 identical over 8 bases. Germline V gene lookup returns CDR1 SGHRS and CDR2 YFSETQ. The CDR3 totals 14 residues. V lost 5 bases to trimming and J lost 0 bases; unmatched junction nucleotides: 3. In nucleotides, the CDR3 is TGCGCCAGCAGGCGGGAGGCGTACCAAGAGACCCAGTACTTC. The encoded protein is CASRREAYQETQYF.